The clone carrying this T cell receptor beta chain has a handful of counts. The antigen remains undetermined. These data originate in a study of PD-L1 blockade in urothelial cancer. Study background: Blood drawn 3 weeks (second dose) and 6 weeks after treatment start was analyzed. Typically, measured as a median, blood samples had 141,255 T cells.

TCRdb keeps only in-frame clones here, not all; method: immunoSEQ multiplex PCR. The sample contains 70,000 to 90,000 clones, 82% of which appear only once. The V and J ends lost 4 bases and 6 bases, in that order; junction bases with no gene match: 6. Looked up from germline, CDR1 is SGHTA and CDR2 is FQGNSA. CDR3 length: 14 amino acids. General observations from the study: Durable-benefit patients had greater expansion of tumor-associated blood clones at 3 weeks. Sub-median blood TCR clonality before treatment predicted longer survival.

The sequences come from PBMCs, collected around atezolizumab (anti-PD-L1) treatment. The chain uses TRBV7-2 and TRBJ2-3, with 8 bases that match TRBD2. This TCR derives from a man aged 65 to 85 with urothelial cancer. CDR3 region: CASSWSGRRDTQYF. CDR3 nucleotide sequence: TGTGCCAGCAGCTGGAGCGGGAGAAGGGATACGCAGTATTTT. Filled out from reference TRBV7-2 and TRBJ2-3, the complete variable domain reads GAGVSQSPSNKVTEKGKDVELRCDPISGHTALYWYRQSLGQGLEFLIYFQGNSAPDKSGLPSDRFSAERTGGSVSTLTIQRTQQEDSAVYLCASSWSGRRDTQYFGPGTRLTVL.